This T cell receptor beta chain was found in a study of blood T cell repertoires in COVID-19. The germline gives CDR1 MDHEN, CDR2 SYDVKM. J lost 4 bases, V lost 6 bases, and 5 bases had no gene match. The CDR3 covers 14 residues. How the authors handled the data: Amplification from reference gene primers served as the basis for estimated nucleated cell counts. The table came from immunoSEQ multiplex PCR; TCRdb's copy has only in-frame clones and leaves some out. V, J and clone size reflect that table, while D and trimming were determined from the DNA. The sample consists of 250,000 to 300,000 clones, almost 90% of them appearing once.

V and J are TRBV28 and TRBJ1-4, with 7 bases aligning to TRBD1. The TCR comes from a woman aged 30 to 39 with COVID-19, enrolled during active disease. Material: peripheral blood. The CDR3 DNA reads TGTGCCAGCAGCCATGGGACAGTTAATGAAAAACTGTTTTTT. Its translation is CASSHGTVNEKLFF.